Listed here are 22 T cell receptor beta chains from one sample, sequenced in a study of cytomegalovirus exposure and HLA in healthy donors. The PCR used 60 Vbeta and 13 Jbeta primers. TCRdb keeps only in-frame clones here, not all; method: immunoSEQ multiplex PCR. The table lists nearly 200,000 clones, 79% of them singletons. The sample consisted of PBMCs. All receptors derive from a male donor in good health and CMV-seropositive.

The chain links TRBV2 to TRBJ2-7; D is ambiguous. Gene TRBJ2-5 matches the end of the DNA better, so the J call may be wrong. Germline V CDR1 and CDR2: SNHLY, FYNNEI. The CDR3 runs 11 residues. CDR3 nucleotides: TGTGCCAGCAGAATCCTAGAGACCCAGTACTTC. Protein product: CASRILETQYF.

CDR3 DNA: TGCGCCAGCAGCCAACAGCCCCTAGCGGGGATAGGGGATACGCAGTATTTT. Its protein is CASSQQPLAGIGDTQYF. This chain connects TRBV4-3 to TRBJ2-3; 9 nucleotides align to TRBD2. J lost 6 bases, V lost 2 bases, and 12 bases had no gene match. CDR1 LGHNA and CDR2 YSLEER come from the germline V gene. There are 17 residues in the CDR3.

The V gene is TRBV7-2, the J gene TRBJ2-5, with 10 positions matching TRBD2. V gave up 4 bases and J gave up 2 bases; unmatched junction bases: 4. The CDR3 is 15 residues long. Germline assignment: CDR1 SGHTA and CDR2 FQGNSA. CDR3 region: CASSSVAGGQETQYF. The CDR3 bases are TGTGCCAGCAGCTCGGTAGCGGGGGGACAAGAGACCCAGTACTTC.

The CDR3 DNA sequence: TGTGCCAGCAGTTCGCGGGGGGGGTACACTGAAGCTTTCTTT. The encoded protein is CASSSRGGYTEAFF. This chain connects TRBV11-1 to TRBJ1-1; D is perhaps TRBD1 (5 bases). This CDR3 has 14 amino acids. Germline assignment: CDR1 SGHAT and CDR2 FQDESV (reference sequence). The germline V and J ends were trimmed by 6 bases and 3 bases, with 14 bases remaining between them.

The chain links TRBV19 to TRBJ2-7; D gene uncertain. The CDR3 is 14 residues long. CDR1 is LNHDA and CDR2 is SQIVND in the germline V gene (reference sequence). V was pared by 7 bases and J by 1 base, with 14 bases between. The CDR3 region is CASTSNEISYEQYF. In nucleotides, the CDR3 is TGTGCCAGTACCTCGAACGAGATTTCCTACGAGCAGTACTTC.

This clone was seen more than once but under ten times. This chain joins TRBV4-1 and TRBJ2-7, with TRBD2 matching 8 bases. The CDR3 has 15 amino acids. Germline assignment: CDR1 MGHRA and CDR2 YSYEKL. V trimming: 1 base; J trimming: 3 bases; junction bases outside the gene matches: 5. Here the CDR3 DNA reads TGCGCCAGCAGCCAAGCGGGGGGGCGGGTCTACGAGCAGTACTTC. Residues: CASSQAGGRVYEQYF.

V is TRBV19 and J is TRBJ2-1; no clear D. The CDR3 is 14 amino acids. The germline gives CDR1 LNHDA, CDR2 SQIVND (reference sequence). Trimming pared 3 bases from V and 2 bases from J, leaving 8 bases between. The CDR3 region is CASSILGAYNEQFF. The CDR3, as DNA: TGTGCCAGTAGTATTTTAGGAGCCTACAATGAGCAGTTCTTC. Based on the CDR3 plus reference TRBV19 and TRBJ2-1, the full variable domain is DGGITQSPKYLFRKEGQNVTLSCEQNLNHDAMYWYRQDPGQGLRLIYYSQIVNDFQKGDIAEGYSVSREKKESFPLTVTSAQKNPTAFYLCASSILGAYNEQFFGPGTRLTVL.

The sample holds one count of this clone. The chain recombines TRBV30 with TRBJ2-1, with 7 bases matching TRBD2. Germline CDR1 is GTSNPN and CDR2 is SVGIG (reference sequence). The V gene end was trimmed by 5 bases and the J gene end by 9 bases; junction bases not matched to a gene: 4. This CDR3 has 11 amino acids. CDR3: CAWGGLVEQFF. CDR3 nucleotide sequence: TGTGCCTGGGGCGGACTAGTTGAGCAGTTCTTC.

The chain uses TRBV11-2 and TRBJ1-4; the D is unclear. V was trimmed by 5 bases and J by 2 bases, leaving 12 bases between them. Per the germline V gene, CDR1 is SGHAT and CDR2 is FQNNGV. The CDR3 is made up of 15 amino acids. CDR3 coding DNA: TGTGCCAGCAGCCTAACCTTTCTTACTAATGAAAAACTGTTTTTT. Its translation: CASSLTFLTNEKLFF.

The V and J genes are TRBV9 and TRBJ2-1, with 9 bases aligning to TRBD1. The J segment lost 2 bases and the V segment lost 0 bases, leaving 0 bases of the junction unmatched. The CDR3 is 15 amino acids. Germline assignment: CDR1 SGDLS and CDR2 YYNGEE. In DNA form, the CDR3 reads TGTGCCAGCAGCGTAGGACAGGGGGCCTACAATGAGCAGTTCTTC. It is translated as CASSVGQGAYNEQFF. Supplemented by reference TRBV9 and TRBJ2-1, the full variable domain reads DSGVTQTPKHLITATGQRVTLRCSPRSGDLSVYWYQQSLDQGLQFLIQYYNGEERAKGNILERFSAQQFPDLHSELNLSSLELGDSALYFCASSVGQGAYNEQFFGPGTRLTVL.

In its sample, this clone was seen a few times. The chain employs TRBV5-1 and TRBJ2-2, with 8 bases that match TRBD2. This CDR3 spans 16 amino acids. Trimming removed 0 bases from V and 6 bases from J; junction bases left unmatched: 7. Germline assignment: CDR1 SGHRS and CDR2 YFSETQ. CDR3 coding DNA: TGCGCCAGCAGCTTGGAGAGCGGGGGAACTTCCGGGGAGCTGTTTTTT. Protein product: CASSLESGGTSGELFF.

The CDR3 sequence: CASSPNTGELFF. The CDR3 DNA sequence: TGTGCCAGCAGCCCTAACACCGGGGAGCTGTTTTTT. V gene TRBV11-3 combines with J gene TRBJ2-2; D is undetermined. V was shortened by 5 bases and J by 2 bases, with 3 bases between the two germline ends. Germline CDR1 reads SGHNT; CDR2 reads YENEEA. This CDR3 contains 12 residues.

The chain carries TRBV6-5 and TRBJ2-1; D remains unclear. Germline V CDR1 and CDR2: MNHEY, SVGAGI. The length of the CDR3 is 13 residues. The V gene lost 2 bases and the J gene lost 6 bases, with 8 bases spanning the gap. CDR3 bases: TGTGCCAGCAGTTACGGGCAGTTCAATGAGCAGTTCTTC. Protein sequence: CASSYGQFNEQFF.

This clone showed up just once. V is TRBV19 and J is TRBJ1-1, with 7 bases lining up with TRBD1. Per the germline V gene, CDR1 is LNHDA and CDR2 is SQIVND (reference sequence). J was trimmed by 0 bases and V by 8 bases; bases with no gene match: 6. The CDR3 has 14 amino acids. The CDR3 DNA reads as TGTGCCAGTCAAGACAGGGACCTGAACACTGAAGCTTTCTTT. It encodes CASQDRDLNTEAFF. The variable domain in full, completed from reference TRBV19 and TRBJ1-1, reads DGGITQSPKYLFRKEGQNVTLSCEQNLNHDAMYWYRQDPGQGLRLIYYSQIVNDFQKGDIAEGYSVSREKKESFPLTVTSAQKNPTAFYLCASQDRDLNTEAFFGQGTRLTVV.

The V gene is TRBV5-1, the J gene TRBJ1-2; 8 bases are a match to TRBD1. The V gene end was trimmed by 0 bases and the J gene end by 8 bases; junction bases not matched to a gene: 6. The CDR3 totals 14 residues. Germline CDR1 SGHRS, CDR2 YFSETQ. This CDR3 is CASSLAQGAGGYTF. DNA of the CDR3: TGCGCCAGCAGCTTGGCGCAGGGGGCCGGGGGCTACACCTTC.

The V and J genes are TRBV9 and TRBJ2-1, with unresolved D. The CDR3 has 15 amino acids. Germline CDR1 reads SGDLS; CDR2 reads YYNGEE. Trimming took off 0 bases at V and 7 bases at J, with 14 bases between the two ends. CDR3: CASSVGPAHVNEQFF. The CDR3 DNA is TGTGCCAGCAGCGTAGGTCCAGCGCATGTGAATGAGCAGTTCTTC.

The sample holds a few counts of this clone. This chain uses TRBV2 with TRBJ2-2, with a tentative D call TRBD2 (5 bases). Between the trimmed V and J ends, which lost 6 bases and 2 bases, there was a span of 13 bases. CDR1 and CDR2 from the germline V gene are SNHLY and FYNNEI. The CDR3 loop spans 15 amino acids. In DNA form, the CDR3 reads TGTGCCAGCAGAAAGACGCTAGCCAACACCGGGGAGCTGTTTTTT. It is translated as CASRKTLANTGELFF.

This clone was detected once. V and J are TRBV5-1 and TRBJ2-3; the D gene is possibly TRBD1 (5 bases). Trimming left V 4 bases short and J 1 base short, with 13 bases between. This CDR3 comprises 15 residues. CDR1 and CDR2 from the germline V gene are SGHRS and YFSETQ. CDR3 region: CASSQDSTGTDTQYF. In DNA form, the CDR3 reads TGCGCCAGCAGCCAAGATTCGACAGGCACAGATACGCAGTATTTT.

This rearrangement joins TRBV28 to TRBJ2-4; no clear D. The germline V and J ends were trimmed by 5 bases and 5 bases, with 19 bases remaining between them. CDR1 is MDHEN, CDR2 SYDVKM, per germline. CDR3 length: 16 residues. CDR3 sequence: CASSGFVTAVENIQYF. CDR3 nucleotide sequence: TGTGCCAGCAGTGGTTTTGTGACGGCGGTCGAAAACATTCAGTACTTC.

This sequence joins TRBV5-6 and TRBJ1-2; possibly TRBD1 for D (6 bases). The CDR3 has 14 amino acids. Between the trimmed V and J ends, which lost 0 bases and 11 bases, there was a span of 17 bases. Germline V gene lookup returns CDR1 SGHDT and CDR2 YYEEEE. The CDR3 bases are TGTGCCAGCAGCTTGGGGGACGGGCAAGGGGGTTACACCTTC. It translates to CASSLGDGQGGYTF.

J is TRBJ2-5 and V is TRBV7-3; D gene ambiguous. There are 15 residues in the CDR3. The germline V and J ends were trimmed by 5 bases and 4 bases, with 17 bases remaining between them. The germline gives CDR1 SGHTA, CDR2 FQGTGA. CDR3 bases: TGTGCCAGCAGCCCCCTCAGTAGCCTGATAGAGACCCAGTACTTC. It specifies CASSPLSSLIETQYF. Drawing the rest from reference TRBV7-3 and TRBJ2-5, the complete variable domain is GAGVSQTPSNKVTEKGKYVELRCDPISGHTALYWYRQSLGQGPEFLIYFQGTGAADDSGLPNDRFFAVRPEGSVSTLKIQRTERGDSAVYLCASSPLSSLIETQYFGPGTRLLVL.

This clone was counted between two and nine times. The chain recombines TRBV6-5 with TRBJ2-7; D is ambiguous. This CDR3 comprises 15 residues. Germline V gene sequence: CDR1 MNHEY, CDR2 SVGAGI. Deletions cut 5 bases from V and 1 base from J, with 15 bases between. CDR3 nucleotide sequence: TGTGCCAGCAGTCCGCGCCCGCCAGGTTCCTACGAGCAGTACTTC. Amino acid sequence: CASSPRPPGSYEQYF.